This TCR beta chain was captured in a study of blood T cells in healthy people across ages. General observations from the study: Unknown CMV status may confound age-related changes in expanded clones.

With respect to this clonotype: Its antigen is not identified.

Then a second PCR, running about 6 to 11 cycles, was carried out with a sample-barcoded 5' primer and a J-beta primer mix. Each cDNA molecule was tagged by a template-switch adaptor with 12 random nucleotides. Sequencing of every sample gave 2.5 million or more CDR3-containing paired-end reads. MiXCR, applied by TCRdb to the 5' RACE reads, yields one record per CDR3 protein. The sample holds some 1.5 million distinct CDR3 sequences, under 30% seen once. This TCR came from a woman in her twenties or thirties in good health. Sample: blood.

CDR3 region: CASSFLPLAGGRNEQYF. Written as DNA, the CDR3 is TGTGCCAGCAGCTTCCTACCTCTAGCGGGAGGGCGCAACGAGCAGTACTTC. The chain employs TRBV7-2 and TRBJ2-7, with TRBD2 matching over 12 bases. The CDR3 loop spans 17 amino acids. CDR1 and CDR2 from the germline V gene are SGHTA and FQGNSA. The V and J ends lost 3 bases and 5 bases, in that order; junction bases with no gene match: 11.